This TCR beta chain was retrieved from a study of metastatic and nonmetastatic thyroid tumors. In this sample, this clone turned up many times. This same CDR3 is encoded by further DNA sequences in the sample. Before thyroid surgery, none of the patients had received any treatment. V was pared by 1 base and J by 1 base, with 11 bases between. Germline lookup yields CDR1 DFQATT and CDR2 SNEGSKA (reference sequence). This CDR3 region has 15 residues. Through MiXCR, TCRdb re-clonotyped the PCR reads. The table includes some 54,000 clones, approximately 17% detected once. The source is a female donor with papillary thyroid cancer or a benign thyroid nodule (not recorded which). Some clones in this sample may be carry-over from other donors' samples. V and J are TRBV20-1 and TRBJ1-5; D is uncertain. Sample: blood. CDR3 coding DNA: TGCAGTGCTAGAGTCGCCACAGAGAGCAATCAGCCCCAGCATTTT. Its translation is CSARVATESNQPQHF.